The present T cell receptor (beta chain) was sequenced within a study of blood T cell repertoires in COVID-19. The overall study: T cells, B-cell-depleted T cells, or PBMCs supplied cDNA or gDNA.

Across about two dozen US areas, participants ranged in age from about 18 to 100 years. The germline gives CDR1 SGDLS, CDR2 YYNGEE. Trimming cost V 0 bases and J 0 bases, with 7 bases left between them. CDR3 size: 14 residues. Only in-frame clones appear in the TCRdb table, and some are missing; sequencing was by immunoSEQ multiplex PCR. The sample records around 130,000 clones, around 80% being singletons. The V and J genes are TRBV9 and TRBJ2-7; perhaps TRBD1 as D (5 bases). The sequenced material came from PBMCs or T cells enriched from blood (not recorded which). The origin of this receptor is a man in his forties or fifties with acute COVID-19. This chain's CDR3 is CASSVVQDSYEQYF. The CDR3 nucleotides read TGTGCCAGCAGCGTAGTACAGGACTCCTACGAGCAGTACTTC.